These T cell receptor beta chains were read from a single sample in a study of blood T cell repertoires in COVID-19. Sequenced by immunoSEQ multiplex PCR; TCRdb stores in-frame clones only, minus some. The sample yields 290,000 or so clones, about 85% seen once. Specimen: peripheral blood. The receptor set was obtained from a man younger than 35 with active or convalescent COVID-19. Each CDR3 is given with its conserved first and last residue. D genes are given only for firm matches. Clone size is shown for a subset of rows, as once, few, many or a class of expanded clone.

j_call v_call d_call clone_size cdr3_aa cdr3_nt
TRBJ1-5 TRBV28 - - CASTQSEYSNQPQHF TGTGCCAGCACCCAATCGGAGTATAGCAATCAGCCCCAGCATTTT
TRBJ1-1 TRBV5-1 - - CASSVTGSDTEAFF TGCGCCAGCAGCGTGACAGGCAGTGACACTGAAGCTTTCTTT
TRBJ1-1 TRBV11-2 - - CASSLLPGFAEAFF TGTGCCAGCAGCCTCCTCCCAGGATTCGCTGAAGCTTTCTTT
TRBJ2-7 TRBV4-1 - - CASSQVPSDKYEQYF TGCGCCAGCAGCCAAGTCCCGTCGGACAAGTACGAGCAGTACTTC
TRBJ2-3 TRBV6-5 - - CASSYALAIDTQYF TGTGCCAGCAGTTACGCGCTAGCGATAGATACGCAGTATTTT
TRBJ2-7 TRBV4-2 TRBD2 - CASSQSPASGGTYEQYF TGTGCCAGCAGCCAATCTCCCGCTAGCGGGGGTACCTACGAGCAGTACTTC
TRBJ1-2 TRBV10-3 TRBD1 - CAISEEPGQYGYTF TGTGCCATCAGTGAGGAGCCGGGACAGTATGGCTACACCTTC
TRBJ2-1 TRBV2 TRBD2 - CASRTSGGSSYNEQFF TGTGCCAGCAGGACTAGCGGGGGTAGCTCCTACAATGAGCAGTTCTTC
TRBJ1-2 TRBV2 TRBD1 - CASNPRQGAGYGYTF TGTGCCAGCAATCCCCGGCAGGGGGCGGGTTATGGCTACACCTTC
TRBJ1-1 TRBV11-2 TRBD1 - CASSSGQGAVMNTEAFF TGTGCCAGCAGCTCAGGACAGGGGGCCGTTATGAACACTGAAGCTTTCTTT
TRBJ1-2 TRBV5-4 - - CASSLAGGGYAGYTF TGTGCCAGCAGCTTGGCCGGGGGGGGATATGCTGGCTACACCTTC
TRBJ2-1 TRBV6-1 - once CASSEGGANNEQFF TGTGCCAGCAGTGAGGGCGGGGCAAACAATGAGCAGTTCTTC
TRBJ2-1 TRBV15 TRBD2 - CATSAPFGGGPYNEQFF TGTGCCACCAGCGCCCCTTTTGGGGGAGGGCCCTACAATGAGCAGTTCTTC
TRBJ1-2 TRBV6-5 TRBD1 - CASSAKQGADGYTF TGTGCCAGCAGCGCAAAACAGGGGGCCGACGGCTACACCTTC
TRBJ2-7 TRBV27 TRBD2 - CASSFVTSGSKEQYF TGTGCCAGCAGTTTTGTGACTAGCGGGAGTAAAGAGCAGTACTTC
TRBJ2-3 TRBV2 TRBD2 - CASSLNGLAGSTDTQYF TGTGCCAGCAGCTTGAACGGACTAGCGGGGTCCACAGATACGCAGTATTTT
TRBJ2-2 TRBV7-9 - - CASSARSGVRTGELFF TGTGCCAGCAGCGCAAGGTCGGGAGTGAGAACCGGGGAGCTGTTTTTT
TRBJ2-1 TRBV19 TRBD2 - CASSPSGGAYNEQFF TGTGCCAGTAGTCCCAGCGGGGGGGCCTACAATGAGCAGTTCTTC
TRBJ2-7 TRBV11-2 - - CASSLDRGADEQYF TGTGCCAGCAGCTTAGACAGGGGAGCCGACGAGCAGTACTTC
TRBJ1-2 TRBV19 - - CASTNDNHGYTF TGTGCCAGTACCAACGACAACCATGGCTACACCTTC
TRBJ2-7 TRBV5-1 - - CASSLTQLYEQYF TGCGCCAGCAGCTTGACTCAATTATACGAGCAGTACTTC
TRBJ1-2 TRBV7-2 - - CASSFYSDYGYTF TGTGCCAGCAGCTTCTATTCGGACTATGGCTACACCTTC
TRBJ2-1 TRBV28 TRBD2 - CASNYLAGAYNEQFF TGTGCCAGCAACTACCTAGCGGGAGCCTACAATGAGCAGTTCTTC
TRBJ2-2 TRBV7-2 TRBD2 - CASSSGLAGASGELFF TGTGCCAGCAGCTCGGGACTAGCGGGAGCTTCCGGGGAGCTGTTTTTT
TRBJ1-5 TRBV6-5 TRBD1 few CASSYGGTANQPQHF TGTGCCAGCAGTTACGGCGGGACAGCGAATCAGCCCCAGCATTTT
TRBJ1-2 TRBV5-4 - - CASSGRVSGEFGYTF TGTGCCAGCAGCGGCCGGGTTTCTGGGGAGTTTGGCTACACCTTC
TRBJ1-2 TRBV9 TRBD1 - CASSVGTGAFYTF TGTGCCAGCAGCGTAGGGACAGGGGCTTTCTACACCTTC
TRBJ2-6 TRBV5-1 - - CASSEQDSGANVLTF TGCGCCAGCAGCGAACAAGACTCTGGGGCCAACGTCCTGACTTTC
TRBJ2-7 TRBV5-1 TRBD1 - CASRLNPGQHYEQYF TGCGCCAGCAGGCTGAATCCGGGACAGCACTACGAGCAGTACTTC
TRBJ1-1 TRBV6-2/TRBV6-3 - - CASSYSYRSEAFF TGTGCCAGCAGTTACTCTTACAGATCTGAAGCTTTCTTT
TRBJ2-1 TRBV5-1 TRBD2 - CASSAASGRQNEQFF TGCGCCAGCAGCGCCGCTAGCGGGAGACAGAATGAGCAGTTCTTC
TRBJ2-1 TRBV7-2 - - CASSFTAGQNEQFF TGTGCCAGCAGCTTTACCGCGGGGCAAAATGAGCAGTTCTTC
TRBJ2-4 TRBV4-1 - - CASNDGSENIQYF TGCGCCAGCAACGACGGGAGCGAAAACATTCAGTACTTC
TRBJ1-5 TRBV7-2 TRBD1 - CASSLDGQGNQPQHF TGTGCCAGCAGCTTAGACGGACAGGGCAATCAGCCCCAGCATTTT
TRBJ1-3 TRBV7-6 - - CASSLDSVGVNTIYF TGTGCCAGCAGCTTAGACTCGGTAGGAGTAAACACCATATATTTT